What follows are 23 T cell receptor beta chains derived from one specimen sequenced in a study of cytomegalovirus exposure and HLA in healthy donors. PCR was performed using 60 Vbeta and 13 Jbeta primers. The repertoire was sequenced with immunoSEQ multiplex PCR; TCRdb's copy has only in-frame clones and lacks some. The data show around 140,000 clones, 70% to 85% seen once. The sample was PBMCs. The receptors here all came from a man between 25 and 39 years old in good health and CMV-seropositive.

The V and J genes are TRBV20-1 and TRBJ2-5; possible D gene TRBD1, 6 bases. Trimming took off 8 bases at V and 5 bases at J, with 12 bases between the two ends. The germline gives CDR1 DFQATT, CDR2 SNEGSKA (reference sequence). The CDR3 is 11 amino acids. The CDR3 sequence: CSPIQGETQYF. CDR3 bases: TGCAGTCCAATCCAGGGGGAGACCCAGTACTTC.

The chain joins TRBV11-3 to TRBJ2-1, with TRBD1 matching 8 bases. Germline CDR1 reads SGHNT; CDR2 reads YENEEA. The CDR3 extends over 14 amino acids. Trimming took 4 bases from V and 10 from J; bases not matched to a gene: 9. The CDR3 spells CASSSPGQVFEQFF. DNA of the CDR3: TGTGCCAGCAGCTCGCCGGGACAGGTTTTCGAGCAGTTCTTC.

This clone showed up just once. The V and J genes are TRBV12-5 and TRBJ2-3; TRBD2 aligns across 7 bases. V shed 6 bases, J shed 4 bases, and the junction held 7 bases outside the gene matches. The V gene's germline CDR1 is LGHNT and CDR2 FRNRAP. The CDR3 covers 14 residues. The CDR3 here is CASGVTSIPDTQYF. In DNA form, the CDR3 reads TGTGCTAGTGGAGTGACTAGCATCCCAGATACGCAGTATTTT. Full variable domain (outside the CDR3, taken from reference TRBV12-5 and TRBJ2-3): DARVTQTPRHKVTEMGQEVTMRCQPILGHNTVFWYRQTMMQGLELLAYFRNRAPLDDSGMPKDRFSAEMPDATLATLKIQPSEPRDSAVYFCASGVTSIPDTQYFGPGTRLTVL.

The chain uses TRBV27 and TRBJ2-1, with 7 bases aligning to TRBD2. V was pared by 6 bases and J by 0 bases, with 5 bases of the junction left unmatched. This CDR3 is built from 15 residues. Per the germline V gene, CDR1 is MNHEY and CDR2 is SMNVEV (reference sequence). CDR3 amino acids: CASRSGTNSYNEQFF. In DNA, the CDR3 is TGTGCCAGCAGGTCCGGGACTAACTCCTACAATGAGCAGTTCTTC.

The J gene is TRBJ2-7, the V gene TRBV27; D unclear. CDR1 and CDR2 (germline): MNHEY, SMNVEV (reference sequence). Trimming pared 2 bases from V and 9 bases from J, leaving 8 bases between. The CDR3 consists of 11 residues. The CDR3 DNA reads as TGTGCCAGCAGTTTAGAGATGGTGCAGTACTTC. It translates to CASSLEMVQYF.

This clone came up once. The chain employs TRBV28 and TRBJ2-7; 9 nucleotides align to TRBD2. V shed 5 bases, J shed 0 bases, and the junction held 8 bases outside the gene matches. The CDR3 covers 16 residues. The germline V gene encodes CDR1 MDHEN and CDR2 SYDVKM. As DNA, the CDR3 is TGTGCCAGCAGTACATACCGACTAGCGGTCTCCTACGAGCAGTACTTC. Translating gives CASSTYRLAVSYEQYF.

DNA for the CDR3: TGTGCCAGCAGCTCGGGGGGCGTTAGCTCCTACAATGAGCAGTTCTTC. As protein: CASSSGGVSSYNEQFF. The chain recombines TRBV7-8 with TRBJ2-1, with a possible D match to TRBD2 (7 bases). The V gene lost 4 bases and the J gene lost 0 bases, with 13 bases spanning the gap. This CDR3 spans 16 amino acids. CDR1 is SGHVS, CDR2 FQNEAQ, per germline.

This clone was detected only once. The CDR3 region has the DNA TGTGCCAGCGTTAACAGGGGAGTGAATGAGCAGTTCTTC. This gives the protein CASVNRGVNEQFF. The chain combines TRBV28 with TRBJ2-1; 7 bases are a match to TRBD1. The length of the CDR3 is 13 residues. Losses at the gene ends were 8 bases for V and 7 bases for J; bases not matched to a gene: 8. CDR1 is MDHEN, CDR2 SYDVKM, per germline.

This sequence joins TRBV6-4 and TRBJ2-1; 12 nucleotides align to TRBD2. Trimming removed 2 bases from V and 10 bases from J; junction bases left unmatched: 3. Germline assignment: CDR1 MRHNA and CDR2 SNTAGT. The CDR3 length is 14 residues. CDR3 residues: CASSDGLAGGEQFF. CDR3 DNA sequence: TGTGCCAGCAGTGACGGGCTAGCGGGAGGGGAGCAGTTCTTC.

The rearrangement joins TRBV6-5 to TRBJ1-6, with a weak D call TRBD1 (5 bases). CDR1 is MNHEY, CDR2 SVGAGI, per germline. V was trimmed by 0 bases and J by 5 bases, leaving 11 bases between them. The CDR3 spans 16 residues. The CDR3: CASSYSRQSNNSPLHF. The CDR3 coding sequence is TGTGCCAGCAGTTACTCGCGACAGTCAAATAATTCACCCCTCCACTTT.

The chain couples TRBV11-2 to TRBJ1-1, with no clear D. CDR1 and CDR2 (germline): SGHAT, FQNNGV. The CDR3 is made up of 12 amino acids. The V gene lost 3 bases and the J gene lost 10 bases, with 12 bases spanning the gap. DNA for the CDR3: TGTGCCAGCAGCTTGGCGGCGCCGGTAGCTTTCTTT. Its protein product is CASSLAAPVAFF.

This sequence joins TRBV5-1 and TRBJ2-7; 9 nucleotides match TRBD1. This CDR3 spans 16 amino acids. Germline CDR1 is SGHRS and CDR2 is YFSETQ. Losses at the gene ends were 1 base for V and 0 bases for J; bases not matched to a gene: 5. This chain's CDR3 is CASSLKTGGSSYEQYF. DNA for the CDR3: TGCGCCAGCAGCTTGAAGACAGGGGGAAGCTCCTACGAGCAGTACTTC. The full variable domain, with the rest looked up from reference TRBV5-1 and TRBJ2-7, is KAGVTQTPRYLIKTRGQQVTLSCSPISGHRSVSWYQQTPGQGLQFLFEYFSETQRNKGNFPGRFSGRQFSNSRSEMNVSTLELGDSALYLCASSLKTGGSSYEQYFGPGTRLTVT.

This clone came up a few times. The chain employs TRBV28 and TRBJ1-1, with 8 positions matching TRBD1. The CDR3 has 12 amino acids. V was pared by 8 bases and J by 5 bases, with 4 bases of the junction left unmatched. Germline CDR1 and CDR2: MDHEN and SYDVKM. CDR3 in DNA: TGTGCCAGCGTAACAGGGGGAACTGAAGCTTTCTTT. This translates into CASVTGGTEAFF.

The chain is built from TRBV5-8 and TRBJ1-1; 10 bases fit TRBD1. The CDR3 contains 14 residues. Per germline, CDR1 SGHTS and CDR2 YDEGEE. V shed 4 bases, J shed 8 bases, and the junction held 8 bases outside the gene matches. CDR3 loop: CASSKTGGGREAFF. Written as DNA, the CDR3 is TGTGCCAGCAGCAAGACAGGGGGCGGTCGGGAAGCTTTCTTT.

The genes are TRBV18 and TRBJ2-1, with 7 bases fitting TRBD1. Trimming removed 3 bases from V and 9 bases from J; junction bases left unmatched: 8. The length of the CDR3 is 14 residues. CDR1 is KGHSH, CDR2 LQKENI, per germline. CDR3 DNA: TGTGCCAGCTCACCGGGCGACAGGGCGGGTGAGCAGTTCTTC. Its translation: CASSPGDRAGEQFF.

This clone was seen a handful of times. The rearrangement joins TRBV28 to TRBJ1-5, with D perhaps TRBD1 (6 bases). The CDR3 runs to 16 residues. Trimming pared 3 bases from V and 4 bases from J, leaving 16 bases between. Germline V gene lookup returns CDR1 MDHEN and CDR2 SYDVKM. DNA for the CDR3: TGTGCCAGCAGTTTTCCAGGGGTCTCAGTTAATCAGCCCCAGCATTTT. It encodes CASSFPGVSVNQPQHF.

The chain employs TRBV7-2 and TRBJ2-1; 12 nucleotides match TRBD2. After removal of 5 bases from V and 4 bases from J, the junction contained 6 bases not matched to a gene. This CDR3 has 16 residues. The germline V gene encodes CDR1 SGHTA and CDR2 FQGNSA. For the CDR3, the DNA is TGTGCCAGCAGCCAGACTAGCGGGAGCCTGTACAATGAGCAGTTCTTC. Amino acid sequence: CASSQTSGSLYNEQFF.

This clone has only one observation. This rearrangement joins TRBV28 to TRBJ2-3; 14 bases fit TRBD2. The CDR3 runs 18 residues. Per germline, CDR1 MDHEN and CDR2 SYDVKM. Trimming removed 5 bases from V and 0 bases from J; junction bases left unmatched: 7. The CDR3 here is CASSASGTSGGSTDTQYF. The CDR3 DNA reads TGTGCCAGCAGTGCTTCCGGGACTAGCGGGGGCAGCACAGATACGCAGTATTTT.

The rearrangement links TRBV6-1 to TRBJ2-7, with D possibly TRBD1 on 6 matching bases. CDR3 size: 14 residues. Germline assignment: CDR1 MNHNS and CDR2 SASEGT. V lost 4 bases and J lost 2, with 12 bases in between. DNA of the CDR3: TGTGCCAGCAGTGTAGACAGGCTTACCTACGAGCAGTACTTC. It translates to CASSVDRLTYEQYF.

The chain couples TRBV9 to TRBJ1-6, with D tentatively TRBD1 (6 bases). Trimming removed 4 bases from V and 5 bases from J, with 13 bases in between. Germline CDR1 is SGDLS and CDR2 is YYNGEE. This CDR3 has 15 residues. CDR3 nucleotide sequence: TGTGCCAGCAGCTTCAGACAGGCCGATAATTCACCCCTCCACTTT. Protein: CASSFRQADNSPLHF.

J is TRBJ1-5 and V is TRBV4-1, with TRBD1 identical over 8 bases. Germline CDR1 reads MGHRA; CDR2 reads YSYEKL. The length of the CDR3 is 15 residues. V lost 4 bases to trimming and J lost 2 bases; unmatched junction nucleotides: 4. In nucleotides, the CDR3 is TGCGCCAGCAGCCCCGGACAGGGACGCAATCAGCCCCAGCATTTT. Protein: CASSPGQGRNQPQHF.

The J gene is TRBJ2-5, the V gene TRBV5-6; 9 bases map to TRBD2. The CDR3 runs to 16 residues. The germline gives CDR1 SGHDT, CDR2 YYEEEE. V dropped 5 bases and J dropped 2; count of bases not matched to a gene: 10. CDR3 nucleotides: TGTGCCAGCAGACCACTTAGCGGGAGAGGACAAGAGACCCAGTACTTC. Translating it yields CASRPLSGRGQETQYF.

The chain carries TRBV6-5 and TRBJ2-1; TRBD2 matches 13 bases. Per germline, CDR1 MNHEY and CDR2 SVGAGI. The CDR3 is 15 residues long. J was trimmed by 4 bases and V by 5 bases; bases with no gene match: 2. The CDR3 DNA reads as TGTGCCAGCAGTCAACTAGCGGGAGGGTACAATGAGCAGTTCTTC. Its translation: CASSQLAGGYNEQFF.